The 9 T cell receptor beta chains below come from one sample, sequenced in a study of cytomegalovirus exposure and HLA in healthy donors. 13 Jbeta primers and 60 Vbeta primers were used for the PCR. TCRdb keeps only in-frame clones here, not all; method: immunoSEQ multiplex PCR. The sample carries roughly 160,000 clones, about 77% recorded once. The specimen was PBMCs. These receptors came from a woman in her 50s in good health and CMV-seronegative.

The rearrangement uses TRBV13 and TRBJ2-6, with D perhaps TRBD2 (6 bases). Trimming removed 7 bases at V and 3 bases at J, with 13 bases between. There are 15 residues in the CDR3. The germline gives CDR1 PRHDT, CDR2 FYEKMQ (reference sequence). The CDR3 region is CASTRGGIGANVLTF. Written as DNA, the CDR3 is TGTGCCAGCACCCGGGGAGGAATTGGGGCCAACGTCCTGACTTTC.

The rearrangement joins TRBV27 to TRBJ2-7; possible D gene TRBD1, 5 bases. From germline, CDR1 is MNHEY and CDR2 SMNVEV (reference sequence). The CDR3 runs to 13 residues. The ends were cut back, 5 bases at V and 2 bases at J, with 10 bases in the middle. In nucleotides, the CDR3 is TGTGCCAGCAGTCTAGGGGCAACCTACGAGCAGTACTTC. Encoded protein: CASSLGATYEQYF.

The V and J genes are TRBV10-3 and TRBJ1-1; no reliable D call. The V gene lost 4 bases and the J gene lost 0 bases, with 6 bases spanning the gap. Germline V CDR1 and CDR2: ENHRY, SYGVKD. The CDR3 spans 13 residues. The CDR3, as DNA: TGTGCCATCAGTGGAGGGCTGAACACTGAAGCTTTCTTT. Its protein is CAISGGLNTEAFF.

The chain joins TRBV9 to TRBJ1-5; D unresolved. The germline CDR1 and CDR2 sequences are SGDLS and YYNGEE. V was trimmed by 1 base and J by 4 bases, leaving 6 bases between them. The CDR3 spans 13 residues. CDR3 residues: CASSVWANQPQHF. The CDR3 DNA is TGTGCCAGCAGCGTATGGGCGAATCAGCCCCAGCATTTT.

As regards this clone: Within the sample, other DNA sequences also encode this same CDR3. This chain joins TRBV9 and TRBJ2-2, with 8 bases lining up with TRBD1. The CDR3 spans 14 residues. V lost 4 bases to trimming and J lost 2 bases; unmatched junction nucleotides: 1. Germline lookup yields CDR1 SGDLS and CDR2 YYNGEE. CDR3: CASSPGGNTGELFF. The CDR3 bases are TGTGCCAGCAGCCCAGGGGGCAACACCGGGGAGCTGTTTTTT.

Only a few counts were recorded for this clone. This chain connects TRBV7-9 to TRBJ2-7; TRBD2 is a possible D gene (5 bases). The CDR3 runs to 13 residues. The V end lost 5 bases, the J end lost 5 bases, and 13 bases lay between the germline ends. Germline CDR1 reads SEHNR; CDR2 reads FQNEAQ (reference sequence). The CDR3 sequence: CASSPGGPDEQYF. CDR3 sequence (DNA): TGTGCCAGCAGCCCAGGAGGACCCGACGAGCAGTACTTC.

CDR3 DNA sequence: TGTGCCATCACCGATGGCCTAGAGGCTTTCTTT. Translating it yields CAITDGLEAFF. The chain recombines TRBV10-3 with TRBJ1-1; the D is unclear. The CDR3 runs 11 residues. CDR1 ENHRY and CDR2 SYGVKD come from the germline V gene. V gave up 7 bases and J gave up 11 bases, with 14 bases separating them.

The chain carries TRBV27 and TRBJ1-6; 7 bases agree with TRBD1. The CDR3 has 16 amino acids. The germline CDR1 and CDR2 sequences are MNHEY and SMNVEV (reference sequence). V lost 3 bases to trimming and J lost 7 bases; unmatched junction nucleotides: 9. CDR3 amino acids: CASSFGRGERNSPLHF. The CDR3 nucleotides read TGTGCCAGCAGTTTTGGCAGGGGGGAAAGAAATTCACCCCTCCACTTT.

The sample holds a few counts of this clone. The chain employs TRBV18 and TRBJ1-5; 11 nucleotides match TRBD1. J lost 6 bases, V lost 5 bases, and 9 bases had no gene match. Germline values: CDR1 KGHSH, CDR2 LQKENI. The CDR3 length is 16 residues. In nucleotides, the CDR3 is TGTGCCAGCTCAGCGCCAACCGGGACAGGGGGTCAGCCCCAGCATTTT. Residues: CASSAPTGTGGQPQHF.